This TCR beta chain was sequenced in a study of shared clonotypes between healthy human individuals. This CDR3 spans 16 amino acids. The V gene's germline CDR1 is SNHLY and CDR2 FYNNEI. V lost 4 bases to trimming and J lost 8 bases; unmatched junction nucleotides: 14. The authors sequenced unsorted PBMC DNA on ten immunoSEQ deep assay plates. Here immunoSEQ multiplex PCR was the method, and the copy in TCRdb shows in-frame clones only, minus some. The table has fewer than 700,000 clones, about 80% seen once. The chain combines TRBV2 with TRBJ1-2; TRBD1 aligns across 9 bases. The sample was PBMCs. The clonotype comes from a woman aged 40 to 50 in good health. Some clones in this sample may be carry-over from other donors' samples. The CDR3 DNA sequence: TGTGCCAGCAGTGGAGACAGGGGGATCGCAAGCAAGGGCTACACCTTC. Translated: CASSGDRGIASKGYTF.